A single sample is the source of the 6 T cell receptor beta chains below, sequenced in a study of control samples from healthy donors and cancer patients (dated by TCRdb to 2018 to 2020). Library construction relied on the immunoSEQ multiplex PCR assay. TCRdb carries this immuneACCESS record with in-frame sequences only. Its versions omit some clonotypes, under half of them owing to an unresolved V gene in the studies checked, with the rest unexplained. Across this sample there are some 120,000 clones, with over 90% seen only once. The top ten hold roughly 2.5% of the sample. The source material was blood. The receptors were sampled from a man aged 25-40 years in good health.

This clone was recorded once. The chain carries TRBV2 and TRBJ1-2; 9 nucleotides align to TRBD1. Germline values: CDR1 SNHLY, CDR2 FYNNEI. After removal of 2 bases from V and 8 bases from J, the junction contained 6 bases not matched to a gene. The CDR3 consists of 14 residues. The CDR3 region is CASSEQGQGRGYTF. Here the CDR3 DNA reads TGTGCCAGCAGTGAACAGGGACAGGGTAGGGGCTACACCTTC.

This chain uses TRBV27 with TRBJ1-6, with D unclear. The V gene's germline CDR1 is MNHEY and CDR2 SMNVEV (reference sequence). V lost 7 bases, J lost 0 bases, and 10 bases lay in between. The CDR3 runs 15 residues. The CDR3 nucleotides are TGTGCCAGCATTCCGAAAAGCTCCTATAATTCACCCCTCCACTTT. Protein sequence: CASIPKSSYNSPLHF.

The chain recombines TRBV7-6 with TRBJ1-4; the match to TRBD1 covers 7 bases. The CDR3 extends over 15 amino acids. Per germline, CDR1 SGHVS and CDR2 FNYEAQ. The ends lost 5 bases at V and 4 bases at J; junction bases unmatched: 7. Here the CDR3 reads CASSKQQGNNEKLFF. CDR3 coding DNA: TGTGCCAGCAGCAAGCAACAGGGGAATAATGAAAAACTGTTTTTT.

This chain connects TRBV27 to TRBJ2-6; TRBD2 aligns across 7 bases. Germline V CDR1 and CDR2: MNHEY, SMNVEV (reference sequence). The V gene end was trimmed by 7 bases and the J gene end by 9 bases; junction bases not matched to a gene: 6. The CDR3 has 13 amino acids. This CDR3 reads CASMSGDGNVLTF. The DNA for the CDR3 is TGTGCCAGCATGAGCGGGGATGGCAACGTCCTGACTTTC.

The chain has TRBV21-1 and TRBJ2-3; the D call TRBD2 from the table was never checked on the DNA. TRBV21-1 is reported as a pseudogene. CDR3 size: 16 residues. The CDR3 region is CASSKASPGGTDTQYF. CDR3 sequence (DNA): TGTGCCAGCAGCAAAGCCTCGCCGGGGGGCACAGATACGCAGTATTTT.

V usage is TRBV30 and J usage is TRBJ1-5, with 10 nucleotides matching TRBD1. Germline lookup yields CDR1 GTSNPN and CDR2 SVGIG (reference sequence). The ends lost 1 base at V and 0 bases at J; junction bases unmatched: 21. The CDR3 extends over 22 amino acids. As DNA, the CDR3 is TGTGCCTGGAGTGAACCCCCCCCCTGGACAGGGGGTACCGAGAATAGCAATCAGCCCCAGCATTTT. Translation gives CAWSEPPPWTGGTENSNQPQHF.